Sequencing of this T cell receptor (beta chain) was carried out in a study of tumor-infiltrating lymphocytes in primary liver carcinoma. CDR3 length equals 14 residues. Co-extraction of RNA and DNA was performed on about 20-32 mg of unsorted bulk tissue. Findings and caveats of the study: Top clones occupying all five tumor regions numbered only about 7-24%.

A primer matching the constant region was used to make TCR beta cDNA from 500 to 650 ng of total RNA. Employing slightly modified ARM-PCR, three nested multiplex PCR rounds were run, and these gave rise to the TCR beta libraries. Researchers ran the first two PCR rounds for roughly 10 cycles each with TRBV1-TRBV30 forward primers and a C-beta reverse primer. MiXCR, run by TCRdb on the multiplex PCR reads, gives a single entry per CDR3 protein. The sample includes approximately 73,000 distinct CDR3 sequences, approximately 74% seen only once; the top ten take 25% to 30%. Of note for this clonotype: The antigen is not known. One end of the junction does not line up with germline, which may come from a read error.

Sequencing was carried out using liver tumor tissue from sampling region 4. Subset specified: tumor region T4, right-lateral pole. The chain employs TRBV12-3 or TRBV12-4 and TRBJ1-1; the match to TRBD1 covers 8 bases. The TCR comes from a man between 35 and 55 years old with primary liver carcinoma and hepatitis B virus infection. The CDR3 nucleotides are TGTGCCAGCATTACCGGGACAGGTGTCGCTGAAGCTTCCTTT. It codes for CASITGTGVAEASF.